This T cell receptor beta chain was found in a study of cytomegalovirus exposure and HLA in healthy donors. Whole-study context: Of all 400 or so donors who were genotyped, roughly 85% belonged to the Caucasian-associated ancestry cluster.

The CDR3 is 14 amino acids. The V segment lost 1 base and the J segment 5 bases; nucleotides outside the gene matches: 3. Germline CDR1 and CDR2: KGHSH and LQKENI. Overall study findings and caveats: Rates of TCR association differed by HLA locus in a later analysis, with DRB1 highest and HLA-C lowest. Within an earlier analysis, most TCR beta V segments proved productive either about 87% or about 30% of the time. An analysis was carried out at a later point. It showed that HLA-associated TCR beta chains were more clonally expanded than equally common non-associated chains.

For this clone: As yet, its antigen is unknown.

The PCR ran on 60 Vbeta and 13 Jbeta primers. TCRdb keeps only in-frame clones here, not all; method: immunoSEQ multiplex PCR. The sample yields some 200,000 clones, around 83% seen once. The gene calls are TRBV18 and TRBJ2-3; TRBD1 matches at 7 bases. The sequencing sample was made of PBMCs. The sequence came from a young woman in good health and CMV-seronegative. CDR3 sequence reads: CASSPQGAGDTQYF. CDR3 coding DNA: TGTGCCAGCTCACCACAGGGGGCGGGAGATACGCAGTATTTT.